One sample yielded the 27 T cell receptor beta chains listed below, sequenced in a study of blood T cell repertoires in COVID-19. The method was immunoSEQ multiplex PCR; TCRdb's version includes in-frame clones alone and lacks a portion of them. Of fewer than 150,000 clones detected, around 88% appear once; the ten largest clones hold about 1%. The sample taken for sequencing was peripheral blood. The receptor source for this set is a woman aged 45-59 years with active or convalescent COVID-19.

This clone was recorded once. V usage is TRBV4-3 and J usage is TRBJ1-1; D is perhaps TRBD1 (5 bases). The CDR3 is made up of 15 amino acids. Trimming took 0 bases from V and 1 from J, leaving 9 bases between them. Germline CDR1 and CDR2: LGHNA and YSLEER. CDR3 bases: TGCGCCAGCAGCCAAGAGGCTCAGGGGAACACTGAAGCTTTCTTT. Translated, it gives CASSQEAQGNTEAFF.

This rearrangement joins TRBV10-1 to TRBJ2-5; tentatively, D is TRBD1 (5 bases). From germline, CDR1 is WNHNN and CDR2 SYGVQD (reference sequence). CDR3 size: 14 residues. The V and J ends lost 3 bases and 1 base respectively, with 9 bases between them. This CDR3 is CASSDGQGQETQYF. The CDR3 nucleotides read TGCGCCAGCAGTGATGGGCAGGGCCAAGAGACCCAGTACTTC.

This chain uses TRBV9 with TRBJ2-5; 7 bases are a match to TRBD2. Germline CDR1 SGDLS, CDR2 YYNGEE. After removal of 4 bases from V and 5 bases from J, the junction contained 14 bases not matched to a gene. This CDR3 is built from 16 residues. In DNA, the CDR3 is TGTGCCAGCAGCCCCCGAAAGACTACCGGGGGGGAGACCCAGTACTTC. This codes for CASSPRKTTGGETQYF. The full variable domain, completed using reference TRBV9 and TRBJ2-5, is DSGVTQTPKHLITATGQRVTLRCSPRSGDLSVYWYQQSLDQGLQFLIQYYNGEERAKGNILERFSAQQFPDLHSELNLSSLELGDSALYFCASSPRKTTGGETQYFGPGTRLLVL.

CDR3 amino acids: CASSLQGSTGELFF. In DNA, the CDR3 is TGTGCCAGCAGTTTACAGGGAAGCACCGGGGAGCTGTTTTTT. V usage is TRBV27 and J usage is TRBJ2-2, with TRBD1 as a possible D gene (5 bases). Germline CDR1 MNHEY, CDR2 SMNVEV (reference sequence). This CDR3 contains 14 residues. The V gene lost 2 bases and the J gene lost 4 bases, with 8 bases spanning the gap.

The V and J genes are TRBV6-2 or TRBV6-3 and TRBJ1-5; TRBD1 matches at 10 bases. V shed 0 bases and J 4 bases; nucleotides not matched to a gene: 6. The CDR3 is 17 residues long. In germline, CDR1 is MNHEY, CDR2 SVGEGT. The chain's CDR3 is CASSYSEGTGVNQPQHF. The CDR3 region has the DNA TGTGCCAGCAGTTACTCGGAGGGGACAGGGGTTAATCAGCCCCAGCATTTT.

Notes on this clone: Different DNA sequences within this sample yield the same CDR3. This chain links TRBV7-2 with TRBJ2-5; D is uncertain. CDR1 and CDR2 from the germline V gene are SGHTA and FQGNSA. Trimming removed 4 bases from V and 4 bases from J, with 4 bases in between. The CDR3 contains 11 residues. In nucleotides, the CDR3 is TGTGCCAGCAGCTCCAGAGAGACCCAGTACTTC. Protein: CASSSRETQYF.

The CDR3 DNA sequence: TGTGCCAGCAGTGAAGCCAGGGGTGGCTACACCTTC. It codes for CASSEARGGYTF. V usage is TRBV2 and J usage is TRBJ1-2; D perhaps matches TRBD1 (6 bases). Trimming removed 0 bases at V and 7 bases at J, with 6 bases between. This CDR3 region has 12 residues. Per the germline V gene, CDR1 is SNHLY and CDR2 is FYNNEI.

The chain joins TRBV30 to TRBJ2-7; no clear D. CDR3 length: 14 amino acids. Trimming took off 1 base at V and 5 bases at J, with 15 bases between the two ends. Germline assignment: CDR1 GTSNPN and CDR2 SVGIG (reference sequence). The DNA for the CDR3 is TGTGCCTGGAGTGCCTTATCGGCGAGGAACGAGCAGTACTTC. This encodes CAWSALSARNEQYF.

The gene calls are TRBV6-4 and TRBJ1-1, with D perhaps matching TRBD1 (6 bases). This CDR3 has 15 amino acids. Germline V gives CDR1 MRHNA, CDR2 SNTAGT. V was pared by 6 bases and J by 11 bases, with 25 bases between. CDR3 loop: CASREQGHLRTKAFF. The CDR3 DNA reads as TGTGCCAGCAGAGAACAGGGACACCTCCGAACCAAGGCTTTCTTT.

The chain carries TRBV7-9 and TRBJ2-2; the match to TRBD2 covers 11 bases. This CDR3 region has 16 residues. CDR1 and CDR2 from the germline V gene are SEHNR and FQNEAQ (reference sequence). After removal of 4 bases from V and 0 bases from J, the junction contained 1 base not matched to a gene. CDR3 DNA: TGTGCCAGCAGCTCGGGACTAGCGGCGAACACCGGGGAGCTGTTTTTT. It encodes CASSSGLAANTGELFF.

The chain employs TRBV25-1 and TRBJ2-2; D is possibly TRBD1 (5 bases). Trimming removed 6 bases from V and 2 bases from J, with 7 bases in between. This CDR3 comprises 13 residues. Per the germline V gene, CDR1 is MGHDK and CDR2 is SYGVNS. In nucleotides, the CDR3 is TGTGCCAGCAGGGACATTAACACCGGGGAGCTGTTTTTT. It yields the protein CASRDINTGELFF.

This sequence joins TRBV5-1 and TRBJ2-5; D is unclear. CDR1 is SGHRS and CDR2 is YFSETQ in the germline V gene. The CDR3 contains 11 residues. The V end lost 5 bases, the J end lost 2 bases, and 4 bases lay between the germline ends. Here the CDR3 reads CASRLQETQYF. The CDR3 nucleotides are TGCGCCAGCAGATTACAAGAGACCCAGTACTTC.

The chain joins TRBV27 to TRBJ2-7, with D unclear. The germline V and J ends were trimmed by 5 bases and 7 bases, with 12 bases remaining between them. Germline V gives CDR1 MNHEY, CDR2 SMNVEV (reference sequence). The CDR3 has 12 residues. As DNA, the CDR3 is TGTGCCAGCAGTGGTGCTATGAGAGAGCAGTACTTC. This sequence encodes CASSGAMREQYF.

The chain joins TRBV28 to TRBJ2-3, with TRBD2 matching 12 bases. Germline CDR1 is MDHEN and CDR2 is SYDVKM. The CDR3 has 19 amino acids. J was trimmed by 2 bases and V by 5 bases; bases with no gene match: 14. DNA of the CDR3: TGTGCCAGCAGTCATGACCGGTGGGGACTAGCGGGCGTCACAGATACGCAGTATTTT. Its protein is CASSHDRWGLAGVTDTQYF.

The chain links TRBV5-1 to TRBJ2-5; perhaps TRBD1 as D (5 bases). CDR3 length equals 15 residues. In germline, CDR1 is SGHRS, CDR2 YFSETQ. V shed 0 bases and J shed 4 bases, with 13 bases lying between them. CDR3 residues: CASSLGSGLRETQYF. The DNA of the CDR3 is TGCGCCAGCAGCTTGGGGTCAGGGCTTCGAGAGACCCAGTACTTC.

The V call is TRBV5-6, the J call TRBJ1-1; no definite D call. The germline gives CDR1 SGHDT, CDR2 YYEEEE. CDR3 length: 13 amino acids. Trimming left V 4 bases short and J 4 bases short, with 11 bases between. The CDR3 is CASSLVRSTEAFF. CDR3 DNA: TGTGCCAGCAGCCTGGTACGGAGCACTGAAGCTTTCTTT.

This clone was detected only once. J is TRBJ2-2 and V is TRBV9; D is unresolved. The CDR3 spans 14 residues. The germline V and J ends were trimmed by 2 bases and 3 bases, with 8 bases remaining between them. Per the germline V gene, CDR1 is SGDLS and CDR2 is YYNGEE. The CDR3 loop is CASSVLRDTGELFF. The CDR3 bases are TGTGCCAGCAGCGTGTTACGGGACACCGGGGAGCTGTTTTTT.

V usage is TRBV7-9 and J usage is TRBJ2-1; 10 bases fit TRBD2. J lost 0 bases, V lost 4 bases, and 3 bases had no gene match. The CDR3 runs 16 residues. Germline values: CDR1 SEHNR, CDR2 FQNEAQ (reference sequence). The CDR3 sequence: CASSSGLAISYNEQFF. The CDR3 DNA reads TGTGCCAGCAGCTCGGGACTAGCGATCTCCTACAATGAGCAGTTCTTC.

This rearrangement joins TRBV20-1 to TRBJ2-5, with D unresolved. This CDR3 comprises 11 residues. V dropped 5 bases and J dropped 2 bases, with 6 bases sitting between them. CDR1 is DFQATT, CDR2 SNEGSKA, per germline (reference sequence). The CDR3 spells CSAQIQETQYF. DNA of the CDR3: TGCAGTGCTCAGATACAAGAGACCCAGTACTTC.

This sequence joins TRBV2 and TRBJ2-1; D is perhaps TRBD1 (5 bases). V was trimmed by 7 bases and J by 9 bases, leaving 19 bases between them. CDR1 and CDR2 from the germline V gene are SNHLY and FYNNEI. This CDR3 has 14 amino acids. DNA of the CDR3: TGTGCCAGCATCATTCAGCAGGGCTTGGGTGAGCAGTTCTTC. Translation: CASIIQQGLGEQFF.

CDR3 residues: CASSLRQGLSRELFF. The CDR3 nucleotides are TGCGCCAGCAGCTTAAGGCAGGGTCTGTCCAGGGAGCTGTTTTTT. The chain joins TRBV5-1 to TRBJ2-2; maybe TRBD1 (5 bases). Per the germline V gene, CDR1 is SGHRS and CDR2 is YFSETQ. The CDR3 contains 15 residues. V was shortened by 2 bases and J by 9 bases, with 17 bases between the two germline ends.

In its sample, this clone was seen once. The chain joins TRBV29-1 to TRBJ2-7; tentatively, D is TRBD1 (6 bases). V lost 7 bases and J lost 3, with 16 bases in between. The germline V gene encodes CDR1 SQVTM and CDR2 ANQGSEA. The CDR3 length is 13 residues. CDR3 in DNA: TGCAGCGCCAGAGGGAACAGGGTCTACGAGCAGTACTTC. This sequence encodes CSARGNRVYEQYF.

This chain links TRBV28 with TRBJ2-6, with D perhaps TRBD2 (5 bases). The CDR3 has 15 residues. The V gene's germline CDR1 is MDHEN and CDR2 SYDVKM. Trimming took 7 bases from V and 2 from J, leaving 12 bases between them. The CDR3 loop reads CASIPRGTGANVLTF. The CDR3 DNA follows: TGTGCCAGCATCCCCCGAGGGACTGGGGCCAACGTCCTGACTTTC.

This clone was recorded once. The chain uses TRBV28 and TRBJ2-7; the match to TRBD2 covers 7 bases. This CDR3 has 13 amino acids. V was clipped by 7 bases and J by 4 bases; unmatched bases: 7. The germline gives CDR1 MDHEN, CDR2 SYDVKM. In DNA, the CDR3 is TGTGCCAGCATAACGGGAGGTGGGTACGAGCAGTACTTC. Its protein product is CASITGGGYEQYF.

The chain carries TRBV4-1 and TRBJ1-3; D is ambiguous. Germline assignment: CDR1 MGHRA and CDR2 YSYEKL. The CDR3 has 19 amino acids. Between the trimmed V and J ends, which lost 6 bases and 4 bases, there was a span of 28 bases. CDR3 loop: CASSQIPRQRINSGNTIYF. The CDR3 nucleotides are TGCGCCAGCAGTCAAATCCCGCGACAAAGAATTAACTCCGGAAACACCATATATTTT.

This chain connects TRBV5-6 to TRBJ1-1; possibly TRBD1 for D (5 bases). The CDR3 spans 14 residues. Trimming stripped 5 bases from V and 6 bases from J, with 17 bases between. Germline CDR1 SGHDT, CDR2 YYEEEE. Here the CDR3 DNA reads TGTGCCAGCAGAATGGACAAGGGTTGGTCTGAAGCTTTCTTT. Its protein is CASRMDKGWSEAFF.

V and J are TRBV4-3 and TRBJ2-5; tentatively, D is TRBD1 (7 bases). V lost 0 bases, J lost 8 bases, and 16 bases lay in between. CDR3 length: 15 amino acids. CDR1 is LGHNA and CDR2 is YSLEER in the germline V gene. The CDR3 here is CASSQDWTRGTTQYF. The CDR3 DNA is TGCGCCAGCAGCCAAGATTGGACCAGGGGGACTACCCAGTACTTC.